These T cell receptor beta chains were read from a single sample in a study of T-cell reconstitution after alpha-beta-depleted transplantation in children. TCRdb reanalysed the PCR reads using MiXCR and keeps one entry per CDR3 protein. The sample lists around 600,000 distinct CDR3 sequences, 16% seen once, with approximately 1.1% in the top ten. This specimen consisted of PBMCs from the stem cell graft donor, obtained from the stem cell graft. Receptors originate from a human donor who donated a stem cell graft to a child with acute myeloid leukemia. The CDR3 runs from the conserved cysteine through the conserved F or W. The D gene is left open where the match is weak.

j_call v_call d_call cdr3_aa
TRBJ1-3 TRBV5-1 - CASSPEGAGNTIYF
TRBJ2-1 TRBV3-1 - CASSVGPEQFF
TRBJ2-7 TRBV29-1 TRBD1 CSVGDRASYEQYF
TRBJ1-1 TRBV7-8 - CASTLRENTEAFF
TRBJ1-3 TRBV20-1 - CSVSPRRDSGNTIYF
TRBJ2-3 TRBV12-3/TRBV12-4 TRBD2 CASSQAGVGDTQYF
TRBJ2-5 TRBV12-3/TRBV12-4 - CASSPTLRETQYF
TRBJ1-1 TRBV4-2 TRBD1 CAISHRATGGRTEAFF
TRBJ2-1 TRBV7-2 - CASSKTYNEQFF
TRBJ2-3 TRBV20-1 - CSARVGGGVVRADTQYF
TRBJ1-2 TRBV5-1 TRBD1 CASSLAGQDYGYTF
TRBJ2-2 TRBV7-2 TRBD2 CASSLVGLAGGTGELFF
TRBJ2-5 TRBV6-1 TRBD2 CASSRLAGEKTQYF
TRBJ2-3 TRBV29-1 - CSVVRSVTDTQYF
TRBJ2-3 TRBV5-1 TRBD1 CASSWEGQGTDTQYF
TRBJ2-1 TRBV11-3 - CASSLGGEGNEQFF
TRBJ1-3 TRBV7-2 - CASSKRGYSGNTIYF
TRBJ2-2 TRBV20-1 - CSAPRGSGELFF
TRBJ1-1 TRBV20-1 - CSAHREGVEAFF
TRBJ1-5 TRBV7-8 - CASSLVGIGGDQPQHF
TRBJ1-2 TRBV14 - CASSQDPNYGYTF
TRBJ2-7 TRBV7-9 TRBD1 CASSRLPDRTYEQYF